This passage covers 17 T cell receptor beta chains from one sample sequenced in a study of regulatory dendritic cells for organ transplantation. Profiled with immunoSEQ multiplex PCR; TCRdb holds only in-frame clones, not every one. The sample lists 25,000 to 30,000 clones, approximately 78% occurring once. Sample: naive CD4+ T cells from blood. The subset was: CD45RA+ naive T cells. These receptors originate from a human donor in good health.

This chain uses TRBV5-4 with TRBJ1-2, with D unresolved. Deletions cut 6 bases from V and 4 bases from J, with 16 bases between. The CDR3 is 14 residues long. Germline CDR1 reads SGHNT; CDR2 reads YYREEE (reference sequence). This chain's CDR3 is CASKDGGGVYGYTF. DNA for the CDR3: TGTGCCAGCAAGGATGGCGGCGGGGTCTATGGCTACACCTTC.

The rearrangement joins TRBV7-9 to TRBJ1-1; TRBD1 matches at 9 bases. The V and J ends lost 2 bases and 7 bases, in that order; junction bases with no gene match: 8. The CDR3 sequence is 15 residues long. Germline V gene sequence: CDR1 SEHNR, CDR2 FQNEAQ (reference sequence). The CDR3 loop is CASSLSTGGEVEAFF. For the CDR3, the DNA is TGTGCCAGCAGCTTATCAACAGGGGGCGAGGTTGAAGCTTTCTTT. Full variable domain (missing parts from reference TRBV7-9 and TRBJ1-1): DTGVSQNPRHKITKRGQNVTFRCDPISEHNRLYWYRQTLGQGPEFLTYFQNEAQLEKSRLLSDRFSAERPKGSFSTLEIQRTEQGDSAMYLCASSLSTGGEVEAFFGQGTRLTVV.

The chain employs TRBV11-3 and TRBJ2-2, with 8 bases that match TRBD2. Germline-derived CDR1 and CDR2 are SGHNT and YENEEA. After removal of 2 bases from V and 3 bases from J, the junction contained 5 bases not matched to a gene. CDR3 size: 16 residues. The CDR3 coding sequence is TGTGCCAGCAGCTTAATTCGGGGGGGGTACACCGGGGAGCTGTTTTTT. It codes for CASSLIRGGYTGELFF.

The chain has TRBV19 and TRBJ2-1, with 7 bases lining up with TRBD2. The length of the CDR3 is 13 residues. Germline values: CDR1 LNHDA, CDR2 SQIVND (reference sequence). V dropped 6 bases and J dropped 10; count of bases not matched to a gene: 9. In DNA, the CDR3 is TGTGCCAGTAGCCGACTAGCCTCTCCAGAGCAGTTCTTC. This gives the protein CASSRLASPEQFF.

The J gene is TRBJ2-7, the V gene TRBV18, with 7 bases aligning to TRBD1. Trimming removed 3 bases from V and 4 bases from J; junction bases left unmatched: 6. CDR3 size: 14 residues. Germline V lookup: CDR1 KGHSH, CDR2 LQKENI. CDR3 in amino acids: CASSPRQGRYEQYF. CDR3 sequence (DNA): TGTGCCAGCTCACCTAGACAGGGTCGGTACGAGCAGTACTTC.

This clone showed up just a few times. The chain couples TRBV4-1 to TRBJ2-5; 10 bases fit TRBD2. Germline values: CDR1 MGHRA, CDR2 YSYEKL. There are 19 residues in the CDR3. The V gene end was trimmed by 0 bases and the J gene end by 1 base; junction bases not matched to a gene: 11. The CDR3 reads CASSQERGELAGPQETQYF. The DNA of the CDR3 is TGCGCCAGCAGCCAAGAGAGAGGGGAACTAGCGGGGCCCCAAGAGACCCAGTACTTC.

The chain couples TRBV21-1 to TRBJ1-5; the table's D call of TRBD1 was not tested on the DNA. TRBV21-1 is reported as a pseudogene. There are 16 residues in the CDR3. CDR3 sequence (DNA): TGTGCCAGCAGCCGTGGACAGCTGTATAGCAATCAGCCCCAGCATTTT. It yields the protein CASSRGQLYSNQPQHF.

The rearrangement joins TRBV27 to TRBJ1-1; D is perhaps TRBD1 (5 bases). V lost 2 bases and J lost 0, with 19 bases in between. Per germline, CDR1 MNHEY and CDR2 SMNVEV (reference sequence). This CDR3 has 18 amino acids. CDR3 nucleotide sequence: TGTGCCAGCAGTTTAAGGGGTTGGACAAATACTTTGAACACTGAAGCTTTCTTT. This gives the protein CASSLRGWTNTLNTEAFF.

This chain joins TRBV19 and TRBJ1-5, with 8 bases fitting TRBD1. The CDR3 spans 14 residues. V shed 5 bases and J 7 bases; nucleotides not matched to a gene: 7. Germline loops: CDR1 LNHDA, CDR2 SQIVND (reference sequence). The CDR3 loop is CASSLGQGRQPQHF. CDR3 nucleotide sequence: TGTGCCAGTAGTCTTGGACAGGGTCGGCAGCCCCAGCATTTT.

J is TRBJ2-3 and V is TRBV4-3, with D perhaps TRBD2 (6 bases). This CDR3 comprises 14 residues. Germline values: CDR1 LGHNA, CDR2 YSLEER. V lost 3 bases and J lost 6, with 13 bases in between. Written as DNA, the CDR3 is TGCGCCAGCAGCCAGGGAGGTGGGAGGGATACGCAGTATTTT. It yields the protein CASSQGGGRDTQYF.

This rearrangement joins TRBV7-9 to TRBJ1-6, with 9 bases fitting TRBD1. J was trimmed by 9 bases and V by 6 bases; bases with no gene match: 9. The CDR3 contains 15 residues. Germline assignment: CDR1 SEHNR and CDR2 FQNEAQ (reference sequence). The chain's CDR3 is CASRRTGTGSSPLHF. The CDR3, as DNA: TGTGCCAGCAGACGAACGGGGACAGGGAGTTCACCCCTCCACTTT.

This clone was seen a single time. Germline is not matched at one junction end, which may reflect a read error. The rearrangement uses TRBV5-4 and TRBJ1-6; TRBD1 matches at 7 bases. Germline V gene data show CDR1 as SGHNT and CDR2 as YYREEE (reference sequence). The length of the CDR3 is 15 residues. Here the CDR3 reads CASSLGTGENSPLHF. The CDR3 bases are TGTGCCAGCAGTTTGGGCACAGGGGAAAATTCACCCCTCCACTTT.

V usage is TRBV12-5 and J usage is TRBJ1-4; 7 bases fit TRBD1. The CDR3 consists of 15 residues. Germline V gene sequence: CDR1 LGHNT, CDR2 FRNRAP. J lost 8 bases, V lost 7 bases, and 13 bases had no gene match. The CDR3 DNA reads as TGTGCTAGTGCCGAGGCGACAGGGCTCGGAGAAAAACTGTTTTTT. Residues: CASAEATGLGEKLFF. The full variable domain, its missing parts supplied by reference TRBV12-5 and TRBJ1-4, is DARVTQTPRHKVTEMGQEVTMRCQPILGHNTVFWYRQTMMQGLELLAYFRNRAPLDDSGMPKDRFSAEMPDATLATLKIQPSEPRDSAVYFCASAEATGLGEKLFFGSGTQLSVL.

The CDR3 reads CASTAGDRVGEKLFF. The CDR3 DNA reads TGTGCCAGTACCGCGGGGGACAGGGTGGGCGAAAAACTGTTTTTT. This sequence joins TRBV19 and TRBJ1-4, with TRBD1 matching 9 bases. Germline CDR1 and CDR2: LNHDA and SQIVND (reference sequence). CDR3 length: 15 residues. The ends lost 7 bases at V and 8 bases at J; junction bases unmatched: 11.

The CDR3 protein is CASSRDTFSYNSPLHF. DNA for the CDR3: TGTGCCAGCAGCAGGGACACCTTCTCCTATAATTCACCCCTCCACTTT. The chain uses TRBV5-6 and TRBJ1-6, with D tentatively TRBD1 (6 bases). Germline V gene data show CDR1 as SGHDT and CDR2 as YYEEEE. The CDR3 is made up of 16 amino acids. V lost 4 bases and J lost 0, with 11 bases in between.

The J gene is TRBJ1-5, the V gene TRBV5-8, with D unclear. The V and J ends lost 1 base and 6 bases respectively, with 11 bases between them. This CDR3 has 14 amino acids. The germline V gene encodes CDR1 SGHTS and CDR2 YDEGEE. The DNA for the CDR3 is TGTGCCAGCAGCTTGCTCAGGACTACTCAGCCCCAGCATTTT. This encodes CASSLLRTTQPQHF. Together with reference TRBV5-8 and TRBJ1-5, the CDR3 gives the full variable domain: EAGVTQSPTHLIKTRGQQATLRCSPISGHTSVYWYQQALGLGLQFLLWYDEGEERNRGNFPPRFSGRQFPNYSSELNVNALELEDSALYLCASSLLRTTQPQHFGDGTRLSIL.

CDR3 residues: CASSLIDRVMNTEAFF. The CDR3 DNA reads TGTGCCAGCAGCTTAATAGACCGGGTTATGAACACTGAAGCTTTCTTT. The chain is built from TRBV13 and TRBJ1-1; D is unclear. Germline V gene lookup returns CDR1 PRHDT and CDR2 FYEKMQ (reference sequence). Trimming cost V 2 bases and J 0 bases, with 13 bases left between them. CDR3 length: 16 amino acids.